The rows below give T cell receptor beta chains drawn from one sample of a study of cytomegalovirus exposure and HLA in healthy donors. Data came from immunoSEQ multiplex PCR; TCRdb stores just in-frame clones and leaves some out. The sample table includes about 130,000 clones. Sequences were obtained from PBMCs. The receptors were sampled from a woman aged 40 to 55 in good health and CMV-seropositive. CDR3s include the opening cysteine and the closing phenylalanine or tryptophan. D genes are given only for firm matches.

j_gene,d_gene,v_gene,CDR3nt,CDR3aa
TRBJ2-7,TRBD2,TRBV25-1,TGTGCCAGCAGCCCTACTAGCGCCCTATCCTACGAGCAGTACTTC,CASSPTSALSYEQYF
TRBJ2-5,NA,TRBV30,TGTGCCTGGAGTCCCTCGCAAGAGACCCAGTACTTC,CAWSPSQETQYF
TRBJ2-3,TRBD2,TRBV5-1,TGCGCCAGCAGCTTGTTAGGTAGCGGGAACACAGATACGCAGTATTTT,CASSLLGSGNTDTQYF
TRBJ1-3,NA,TRBV5-6,TGTGCCAGCAGCTTGGGTCTCGGAAACACCATATATTTT,CASSLGLGNTIYF
TRBJ2-7,TRBD2,TRBV2,TGTGCCAGCAGTGAAGCCAGGGGACTAGTAGATGGGAAGTCCTACGAGCAGTACTTC,CASSEARGLVDGKSYEQYF
TRBJ2-1,NA,TRBV5-4,TGTGCCAGCAGCTTGGGGCAGGGCAATGGGTTGAATGAGCAGTTCTTC,CASSLGQGNGLNEQFF
TRBJ2-1,NA,TRBV21-1,TGTGCCAGCAGCGAAATGGGGTTAGGACAGGGGGTCTATGAGCAGTTCTTC,CASSEMGLGQGVYEQFF
TRBJ2-2,TRBD1,TRBV19,TGTGCCAGTAGTATCTACAGGGGGAACACCGGGGAGCTGTTTTTT,CASSIYRGNTGELFF
TRBJ2-3,TRBD2,TRBV25-1,TGTGCCAGCAGTGGAGCGGGAGGGCCGACAGATACGCAGTATTTT,CASSGAGGPTDTQYF
TRBJ2-7,TRBD1,TRBV27,TGTGCCAGCAGTCCCGGGACAGGGTTTGTTACCTACGAGCAGTACTTC,CASSPGTGFVTYEQYF
TRBJ1-6,NA,TRBV5-1,TGCGCCAGCAGCTTGGGATCCGGGAGGCAGAAAGCTTCACCCCTCCACTTT,CASSLGSGRQKASPLHF
TRBJ2-1,TRBD1,TRBV30,TGTGCCTGGAGTGGGGGACAGGGTAAAAGCTCCTACAATGAGCAGTTCTTC,CAWSGGQGKSSYNEQFF
TRBJ2-7,TRBD1,TRBV4-1,TGCGCCAGCAGCCAAGGTCTGGGACAGGGGGCCTACGAGCAGTACTTC,CASSQGLGQGAYEQYF
TRBJ2-3,TRBD2,TRBV5-1,TGCGCCAGCAGCTCCGGGACTAGCGGGAACTCGGGGGCAGATACGCAGTATTTT,CASSSGTSGNSGADTQYF
TRBJ2-3,TRBD1,TRBV28,TGTGCCAGCAGTCTCCGGACAGGGCAATTGGGGGATACGCAGTATTTT,CASSLRTGQLGDTQYF
TRBJ2-7,TRBD2,TRBV5-6,TGTGCCAGCAGCTTGTTAGCGGGAGTAAACGAGCAGTACTTC,CASSLLAGVNEQYF
TRBJ2-7,TRBD2,TRBV2,TGTGCCAGCAGAGATTTCAGGGGACTAGCGGGAGCGAGCCACGAGCAGTACTTC,CASRDFRGLAGASHEQYF
TRBJ1-1,TRBD1,TRBV6-1,TGTGCCAGCAGTCTCAGACAGGGGCTTACTGAAGCTTTCTTT,CASSLRQGLTEAFF
TRBJ2-1,TRBD2,TRBV19,TGTGCCAGTAGTATGGGGACTAGCGGGACCCGAGGGTTCTTC,CASSMGTSGTRGFF
TRBJ1-2,TRBD1,TRBV30,TGTGCCTGGAGTGACAGGGGCCAGACCGATGGCTACACCTTC,CAWSDRGQTDGYTF
TRBJ2-2,TRBD2,TRBV25-1,TGTGCCAGTCGACTAGCGGGAGACACCGGGGAGCTGTTTTTT,CASRLAGDTGELFF
TRBJ2-1,NA,TRBV5-1,TGCGCCAGCAGCTTGGGGGACTTCAATGAGCAGTTCTTC,CASSLGDFNEQFF